This T cell receptor (beta chain) is from a study of T cell responses to AZD1222 COVID-19 vaccine. The study, taken as a whole, reports: The sample set comprised mostly white British donors with more females, and clonal diversity was possibly underestimated. The CD4 TCRs associated with vaccination extended across spike and predominated at 160-218 and 743-854.

Of note for this clone: Its antigen is still unknown.

Sequenced by immunoSEQ multiplex PCR; TCRdb stores in-frame clones only, minus some. The table includes about 130,000 clones, about 87% detected once. The ends were cut back, 4 bases at V and 0 bases at J, with 7 bases in the middle. The CDR3 totals 14 residues. The germline CDR1 and CDR2 sequences are SGHRS and YFSETQ. The sequences come from peripheral blood, collected on day 0 of AZD1222 vaccination. The chain couples TRBV5-1 to TRBJ2-2; no clear D. The receptor's source is an adult in good health. The CDR3 region is CASSAGTNTGELFF. In DNA form, the CDR3 reads TGCGCCAGCAGCGCCGGAACGAACACCGGGGAGCTGTTTTTT.